These 28 T cell receptor beta chains came from one sample sequenced in a study of blood T cell repertoires in COVID-19. TCRdb keeps only in-frame clones here, not all; method: immunoSEQ multiplex PCR. The profile shows under 400,000 clones, around 87% of them singletons. The specimen was PBMCs or T cells enriched from blood (not recorded which). Every receptor here comes from a man aged 35-49 years in a cohort exposed to, infected with or recovered from COVID-19 (not recorded which).

This sequence joins TRBV7-3 and TRBJ2-1; 11 nucleotides match TRBD2. Germline CDR1 SGHTA, CDR2 FQGTGA. V gave up 4 bases and J gave up 0 bases; unmatched junction bases: 8. This CDR3 has 18 amino acids. The CDR3 sequence is CASSSRGLAGSSYNEQFF. CDR3 DNA sequence: TGTGCCAGCAGCTCCCGAGGACTAGCGGGCAGCTCCTACAATGAGCAGTTCTTC.

This sequence joins TRBV3-1 (or the pseudogene TRBV3-2) and TRBJ1-5, with D unclear. The V end was cut by 3 bases, the J end by 0 bases, with 6 bases between. Looked up from germline, CDR1 is LGHDT and CDR2 is YNNKEL (reference sequence). The CDR3 length is 14 residues. The chain's CDR3 is CASSQAYSNQPQHF. The CDR3 DNA is TGTGCCAGCAGCCAGGCTTATAGCAATCAGCCCCAGCATTTT.

The V gene is TRBV18, the J gene TRBJ1-5; 7 nucleotides line up with TRBD1. Germline V gene sequence: CDR1 KGHSH, CDR2 LQKENI. The CDR3 runs to 13 residues. The trim removed 6 bases at V and 3 bases at J, leaving 2 bases unmatched. The CDR3 DNA reads TGTGCCAGCTCGGAGGGGGCCAATCAGCCCCAGCATTTT. It encodes CASSEGANQPQHF.

This clone was observed a few times. This chain joins TRBV11-2 and TRBJ2-1; 7 bases map to TRBD2. Germline assignment: CDR1 SGHAT and CDR2 FQNNGV. The CDR3 runs 16 residues. V dropped 1 base and J dropped 4; count of bases not matched to a gene: 7. The CDR3 DNA is TGTGCCAGCAGCTTAGGGGCGGCGGGAGTGTACAATGAGCAGTTCTTC. This gives the protein CASSLGAAGVYNEQFF.

The V and J genes are TRBV9 and TRBJ1-1; 7 nucleotides line up with TRBD1. The V gene end was trimmed by 0 bases and the J gene end by 5 bases; junction bases not matched to a gene: 4. Germline assignment: CDR1 SGDLS and CDR2 YYNGEE. The CDR3 extends over 14 amino acids. CDR3 loop: CASSVAGGLTEAFF. CDR3 nucleotide sequence: TGTGCCAGCAGCGTAGCAGGGGGGCTGACTGAAGCTTTCTTT.

The rearrangement links TRBV30 to TRBJ1-1; 7 bases are a match to TRBD1. The CDR3 sequence is 15 residues long. The trim removed 0 bases at V and 0 bases at J, leaving 4 bases unmatched. From germline, CDR1 is GTSNPN and CDR2 SVGIG (reference sequence). CDR3 nucleotide sequence: TGTGCCTGGAGTGTAGGAGGGACAGTGAACACTGAAGCTTTCTTT. Its translation is CAWSVGGTVNTEAFF.

This sequence joins TRBV5-1 and TRBJ1-5; D not resolved. This CDR3 is 15 amino acids long. Germline values: CDR1 SGHRS, CDR2 YFSETQ. V was clipped by 0 bases and J by 8 bases, with 15 bases between them. The CDR3 reads CASSLGGGQLEPQHF. The DNA of the CDR3 is TGCGCCAGCAGCTTGGGCGGAGGGCAATTAGAGCCCCAGCATTTT.

The chain is built from TRBV7-9 and TRBJ2-3; D is undetermined. V was trimmed by 5 bases and J by 6 bases, leaving 12 bases between them. Germline lookup yields CDR1 SEHNR and CDR2 FQNEAQ (reference sequence). The CDR3 runs 13 residues. The CDR3 sequence: CASSPSWRDTQYF. The DNA for the CDR3 is TGTGCCAGCAGCCCCAGCTGGCGGGATACGCAGTATTTT.

The genes are TRBV2 and TRBJ2-2, with 9 positions matching TRBD1. Unmatched junction bases numbered 8, after V lost 6 bases and J lost 6 bases. There are 15 residues in the CDR3. Germline CDR1 is SNHLY and CDR2 is FYNNEI. The CDR3 region is CASRREQGAAGELFF. DNA of the CDR3: TGTGCCAGCAGGAGGGAACAGGGGGCTGCCGGGGAGCTGTTTTTT.

This clone was seen just once. This rearrangement joins TRBV28 to TRBJ2-7, with a weak D call TRBD2 (6 bases). CDR3 length: 16 residues. V lost 5 bases, J lost 6 bases, and 23 bases lay in between. The germline gives CDR1 MDHEN, CDR2 SYDVKM. For the CDR3, the DNA is TGTGCCAGCAGTCCCCTCGATCTAGCGATGGTCGGCGAGCAGTACTTC. The encoded protein is CASSPLDLAMVGEQYF.

The rearrangement uses TRBV7-6 and TRBJ2-7; 8 bases align to TRBD1. This CDR3 is 15 amino acids long. The V and J ends lost 4 bases and 2 bases, in that order; junction bases with no gene match: 7. In germline, CDR1 is SGHVS, CDR2 FNYEAQ. The CDR3 is CASSSFTGQAYEQYF. The DNA for the CDR3 is TGTGCCAGCAGCTCTTTTACGGGACAGGCCTACGAGCAGTACTTC.

The chain couples TRBV10-1 to TRBJ2-6; 7 bases line up with TRBD1. With V trimmed by 3 bases and J by 2 bases, 1 base remained unmatched. This CDR3 comprises 15 residues. The germline V gene encodes CDR1 WNHNN and CDR2 SYGVQD (reference sequence). CDR3 in amino acids: CASSEGGAGANVLTF. CDR3 sequence (DNA): TGCGCCAGCAGTGAAGGGGGCGCTGGGGCCAACGTCCTGACTTTC.

The chain carries TRBV3-1 (or the pseudogene TRBV3-2) and TRBJ1-1; D unclear. The CDR3 runs to 12 residues. V gave up 4 bases and J gave up 1 base, with 4 bases separating them. CDR1 and CDR2 (germline): LGHDT, YNNKEL (reference sequence). CDR3 amino acids: CASSRQNTEAFF. The CDR3 nucleotides read TGTGCCAGCAGCCGACAGAACACTGAAGCTTTCTTT.

This chain links TRBV9 with TRBJ2-1; TRBD2 is a possible D gene (5 bases). Germline CDR1 SGDLS, CDR2 YYNGEE. The CDR3 extends over 15 amino acids. V lost 0 bases to trimming and J lost 7 bases, with 14 bases between them. The CDR3: CASSVVVGSGNEQFF. In DNA, the CDR3 is TGTGCCAGCAGCGTAGTAGTAGGGAGTGGGAATGAGCAGTTCTTC.

The chain employs TRBV6-2 or TRBV6-3 and TRBJ1-1; 8 bases line up with TRBD1. The CDR3 has 13 residues. Germline loops: CDR1 MNHEY, CDR2 SVGEGT. V dropped 5 bases and J dropped 5; count of bases not matched to a gene: 4. DNA for the CDR3: TGTGCCAGCAGTGCAGGGGGCCGGACTGAAGCTTTCTTT. It codes for CASSAGGRTEAFF.

The chain recombines TRBV7-7 with TRBJ2-3; D is possibly TRBD2 (6 bases). The CDR3 has 15 residues. Germline CDR1 SSHAT, CDR2 FNYEAQ (reference sequence). V lost 1 base to trimming and J lost 2 bases, with 10 bases between them. CDR3 region: CASSLVGGITDTQYF. Here the CDR3 DNA reads TGTGCCAGCAGCTTAGTTGGGGGGATCACAGATACGCAGTATTTT.

This clone has just one count. This chain joins TRBV6-5 and TRBJ1-1; 10 bases are shared with TRBD1. The CDR3 totals 15 residues. Germline V lookup: CDR1 MNHEY, CDR2 SVGAGI. Trimming at V came to 5 bases and at J to 4 bases, leaving 7 bases not matched to a gene. The CDR3 region is CASSRNGQGVTEAFF. The CDR3 coding sequence is TGTGCCAGCAGTCGAAATGGACAGGGGGTCACTGAAGCTTTCTTT.

The chain has TRBV10-3 and TRBJ2-1, with D perhaps TRBD2 (6 bases). V lost 10 bases, J lost 6 bases, and 19 bases lay in between. The length of the CDR3 is 14 residues. Germline V gene data show CDR1 as ENHRY and CDR2 as SYGVKD. CDR3 nucleotide sequence: TGTGCCACACGACTAGTGGGAGTGGGCAATGAGCAGTTCTTC. This translates into CATRLVGVGNEQFF.

This clone was counted once. This chain uses TRBV4-1 with TRBJ1-5; TRBD1 might be the D (6 bases). The length of the CDR3 is 14 residues. Germline V lookup: CDR1 MGHRA, CDR2 YSYEKL. The V end lost 3 bases, the J end lost 5 bases, and 11 bases lay between the germline ends. The CDR3 sequence is CASSQRDTDQPQHF. DNA for the CDR3: TGCGCCAGCAGCCAGAGGGACACGGATCAGCCCCAGCATTTT.

The chain is built from TRBV29-1 and TRBJ2-1; D possibly corresponds to TRBD2 (6 bases). Trimming removed 5 bases at V and 1 base at J, with 9 bases between. The CDR3 is 13 residues long. CDR1 is SQVTM, CDR2 ANQGSEA, per germline. For the CDR3, the DNA is TGCAGCGTTATGGGGGGTTCCTACAATGAGCAGTTCTTC. It encodes CSVMGGSYNEQFF.

V and J are TRBV19 and TRBJ2-2, with D perhaps TRBD1 (6 bases). V was trimmed by 3 bases and J by 6 bases, leaving 11 bases between them. There are 14 residues in the CDR3. Germline V gives CDR1 LNHDA, CDR2 SQIVND (reference sequence). Written as DNA, the CDR3 is TGTGCCAGTAGTATTATAGGGGGTGCCGGGGAGCTGTTTTTT. Translated: CASSIIGGAGELFF. Full variable domain (outside the CDR3, taken from reference TRBV19 and TRBJ2-2): DGGITQSPKYLFRKEGQNVTLSCEQNLNHDAMYWYRQDPGQGLRLIYYSQIVNDFQKGDIAEGYSVSREKKESFPLTVTSAQKNPTAFYLCASSIIGGAGELFFGEGSRLTVL.

The chain is built from TRBV28 and TRBJ2-7; D is undetermined. The CDR3 is made up of 15 amino acids. The germline V gene encodes CDR1 MDHEN and CDR2 SYDVKM. V was clipped by 6 bases and J by 0 bases, with 15 bases between them. The CDR3 sequence is CASSPQFSVSYEQYF. Here the CDR3 DNA reads TGTGCCAGCAGCCCCCAGTTCTCAGTCTCCTACGAGCAGTACTTC.

The chain's CDR3 is CASSSGSSYEQYF. Written as DNA, the CDR3 is TGTGCCAGCAGCTCGGGGAGCTCCTACGAGCAGTACTTC. The rearrangement links TRBV5-5 to TRBJ2-7, with a weak D call TRBD2 (5 bases). The V end was cut by 3 bases, the J end by 0 bases, with 7 bases between. Germline CDR1 SGHKS, CDR2 YYEKEE (reference sequence). CDR3 length: 13 amino acids. Based on the CDR3 plus reference TRBV5-5 and TRBJ2-7, the full variable domain is DAGVTQSPTHLIKTRGQQVTLRCSPISGHKSVSWYQQVLGQGPQFIFQYYEKEERGRGNFPDRFSARQFPNYSSELNVNALLLGDSALYLCASSSGSSYEQYFGPGTRLTVT.

V gene TRBV27 combines with J gene TRBJ2-7, with 10 positions matching TRBD2. V gave up 8 bases and J gave up 5 bases; unmatched junction bases: 12. Germline-derived CDR1 and CDR2 are MNHEY and SMNVEV (reference sequence). CDR3 length equals 15 residues. The CDR3 sequence: CASYRAGGPFHEQYF. CDR3 DNA: TGTGCCAGCTACCGAGCGGGAGGGCCTTTCCACGAGCAGTACTTC.

The J gene is TRBJ2-2, the V gene TRBV7-2, with D possibly being TRBD1 (6 bases). Germline V gene sequence: CDR1 SGHTA, CDR2 FQGNSA. The CDR3 is 16 residues long. V lost 4 bases to trimming and J lost 1 base, with 13 bases between them. This chain's CDR3 is CASSSTGRRNTGELFF. CDR3 DNA sequence: TGTGCCAGCAGCTCTACAGGGCGTAGGAACACCGGGGAGCTGTTTTTT.

With regard to this clone: The sample has other DNA sequences that encode this CDR3 too. The CDR3 coding sequence is TGTGCCAGCAGCCCAACAGGAAACTATGGCTACACCTTC. Amino acids: CASSPTGNYGYTF. V usage is TRBV3-1 (or the pseudogene TRBV3-2) and J usage is TRBJ1-2; TRBD1 is a possible D gene (5 bases). V lost 4 bases, J lost 2 bases, and 8 bases lay in between. This CDR3 region has 13 residues. Per germline, CDR1 LGHDT and CDR2 YNNKEL (reference sequence).

This sequence joins TRBV5-1 and TRBJ2-5; 7 nucleotides align to TRBD2. Germline trimming cut 4 bases from V and 7 bases from J; bases unmatched to any gene: 10. The CDR3 has 14 amino acids. Germline CDR1 and CDR2: SGHRS and YFSETQ. CDR3 coding DNA: TGCGCCAGCAGCCCTATAGGCGGGAGAGGGACCCAGTACTTC. Translating gives CASSPIGGRGTQYF.

A few counts support this clone. The gene calls are TRBV30 and TRBJ1-2; the D is unclear. The length of the CDR3 is 11 residues. Looked up from germline, CDR1 is GTSNPN and CDR2 is SVGIG (reference sequence). V shed 0 bases and J shed 5 bases, with 4 bases lying between them. Written as DNA, the CDR3 is TGTGCCTGGAGTGTCCTATATGGCTACACCTTC. As protein: CAWSVLYGYTF.